This TCR beta chain was identified during a study of T-cell reconstitution after alpha-beta-depleted transplantation in children. The ends were cut back, 6 bases at V and 6 bases at J, with 15 bases in the middle. CDR3 length: 12 residues. Germline CDR1 is DFQATT and CDR2 is SNEGSKA (reference sequence). The TCRbeta library was prepared with unique molecular identifiers. TCRdb re-analysed the PCR reads in MiXCR, keeping a single row per CDR3 protein. The sample has 200,000 to 250,000 distinct CDR3 sequences; roughly a tenth are singletons. This chain uses TRBV20-1 with TRBJ2-7; D may be TRBD1 (6 bases). This clonotype was obtained from a human donor who donated a stem cell graft to a child with acute lymphoblastic leukemia. The sequenced sample was PBMCs from the stem cell graft donor, obtained from the stem cell graft. In DNA form, the CDR3 reads TGCAGTGCGGCAGGGGAACGGCTCGAGCAGTACTTC. Translating gives CSAAGERLEQYF.